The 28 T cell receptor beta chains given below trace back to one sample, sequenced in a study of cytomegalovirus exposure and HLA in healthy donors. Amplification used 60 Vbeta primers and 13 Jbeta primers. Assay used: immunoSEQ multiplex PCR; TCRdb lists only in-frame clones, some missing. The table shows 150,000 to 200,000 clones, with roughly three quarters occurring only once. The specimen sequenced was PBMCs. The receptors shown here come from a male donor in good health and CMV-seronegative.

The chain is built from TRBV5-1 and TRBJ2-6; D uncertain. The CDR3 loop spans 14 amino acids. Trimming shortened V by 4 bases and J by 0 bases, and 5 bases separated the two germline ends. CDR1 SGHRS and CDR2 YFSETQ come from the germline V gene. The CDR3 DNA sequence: TGCGCCAGCAGCCCCCTCTCTGGGGCCAACGTCCTGACTTTC. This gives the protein CASSPLSGANVLTF.

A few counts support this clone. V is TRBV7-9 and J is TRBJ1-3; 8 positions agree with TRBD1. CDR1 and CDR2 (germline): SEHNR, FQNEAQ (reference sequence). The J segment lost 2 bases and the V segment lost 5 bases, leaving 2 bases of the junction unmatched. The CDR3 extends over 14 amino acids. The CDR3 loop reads CASSRTGPGNTIYF. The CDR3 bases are TGTGCCAGCAGCCGGACAGGGCCTGGAAACACCATATATTTT.

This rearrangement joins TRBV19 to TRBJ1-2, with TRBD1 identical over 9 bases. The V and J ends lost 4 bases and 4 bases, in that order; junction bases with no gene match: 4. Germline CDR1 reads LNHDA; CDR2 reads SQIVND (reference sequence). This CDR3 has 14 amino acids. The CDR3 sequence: CASSRQTGGYGYTF. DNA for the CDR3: TGTGCCAGTAGTAGGCAGACAGGGGGCTATGGCTACACCTTC.

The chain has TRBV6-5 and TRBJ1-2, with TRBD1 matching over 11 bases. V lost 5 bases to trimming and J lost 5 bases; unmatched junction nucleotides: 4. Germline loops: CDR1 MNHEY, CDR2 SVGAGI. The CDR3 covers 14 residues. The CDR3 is CASSRGTGGYGYTF. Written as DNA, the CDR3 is TGTGCCAGCAGTAGGGGGACAGGGGGATATGGCTACACCTTC.

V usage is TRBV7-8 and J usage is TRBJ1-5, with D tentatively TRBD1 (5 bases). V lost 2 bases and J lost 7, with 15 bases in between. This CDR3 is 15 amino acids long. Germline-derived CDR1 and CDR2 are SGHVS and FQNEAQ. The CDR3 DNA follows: TGTGCCAGCAGCTTAATCGCCGGGGGAGGACAGCCCCAGCATTTT. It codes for CASSLIAGGGQPQHF.

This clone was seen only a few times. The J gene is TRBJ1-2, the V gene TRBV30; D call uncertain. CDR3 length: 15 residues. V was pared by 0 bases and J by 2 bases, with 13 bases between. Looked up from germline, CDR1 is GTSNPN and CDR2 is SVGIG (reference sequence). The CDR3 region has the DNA TGTGCCTGGAGTGTTGAGGATTGGCAGAACTATGGCTACACCTTC. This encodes CAWSVEDWQNYGYTF. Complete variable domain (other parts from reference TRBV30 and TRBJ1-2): SQTIHQWPATLVQPVGSPLSLECTVEGTSNPNLYWYRQAAGRGLQLLFYSVGIGQISSEVPQNLSASRPQDRQFILSSKKLLLSDSGFYLCAWSVEDWQNYGYTFGSGTRLTVV.

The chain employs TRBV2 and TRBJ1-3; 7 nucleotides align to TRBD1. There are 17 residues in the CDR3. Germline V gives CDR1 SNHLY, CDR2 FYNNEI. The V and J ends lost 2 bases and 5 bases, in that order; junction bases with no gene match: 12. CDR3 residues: CASSESRDRSLRNTIYF. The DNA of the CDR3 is TGTGCCAGCAGTGAATCCCGGGACAGATCCTTGAGAAACACCATATATTTT.

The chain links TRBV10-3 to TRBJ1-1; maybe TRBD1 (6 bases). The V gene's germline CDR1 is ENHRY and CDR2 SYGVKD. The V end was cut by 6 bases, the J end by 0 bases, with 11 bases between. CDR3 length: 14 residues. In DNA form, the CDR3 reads TGTGCCATCAGCCGGGACAAGATGAACACTGAAGCTTTCTTT. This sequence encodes CAISRDKMNTEAFF.

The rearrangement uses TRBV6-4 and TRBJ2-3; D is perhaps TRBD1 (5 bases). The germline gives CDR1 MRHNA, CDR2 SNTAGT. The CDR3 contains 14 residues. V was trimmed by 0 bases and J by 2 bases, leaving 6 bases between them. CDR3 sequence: CASSDSRDTDTQYF. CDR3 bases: TGTGCCAGCAGTGACTCCAGGGACACAGATACGCAGTATTTT.

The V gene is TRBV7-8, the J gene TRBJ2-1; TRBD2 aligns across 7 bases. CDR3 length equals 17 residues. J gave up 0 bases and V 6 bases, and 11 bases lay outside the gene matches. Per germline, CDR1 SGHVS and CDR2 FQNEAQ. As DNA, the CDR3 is TGTGCCAGCAGTTCAAGGGGAGCGGGAAGCTCCTACAATGAGCAGTTCTTC. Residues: CASSSRGAGSSYNEQFF.

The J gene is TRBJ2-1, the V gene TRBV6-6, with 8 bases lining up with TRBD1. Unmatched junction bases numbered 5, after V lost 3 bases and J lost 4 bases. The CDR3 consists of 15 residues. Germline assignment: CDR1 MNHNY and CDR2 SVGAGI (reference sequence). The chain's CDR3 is CASSYSGGTYNEQFF. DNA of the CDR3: TGTGCCAGCAGTTATTCAGGGGGCACGTACAATGAGCAGTTCTTC.

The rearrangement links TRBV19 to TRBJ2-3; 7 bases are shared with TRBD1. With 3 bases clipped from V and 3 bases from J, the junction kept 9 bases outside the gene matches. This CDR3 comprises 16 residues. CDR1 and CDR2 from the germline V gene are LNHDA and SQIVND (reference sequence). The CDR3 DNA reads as TGTGCCAGTAGTATTGGATTAAACAGGGGAACAGATACGCAGTATTTT. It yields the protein CASSIGLNRGTDTQYF.

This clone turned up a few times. In DNA, the CDR3 is TGCGCCAGCAGCCAAGAATGGAGCTCAACCCTTTACGAGCAGTACTTC. It translates to CASSQEWSSTLYEQYF. The J gene is TRBJ2-7, the V gene TRBV4-1; no firm D call. Germline V gives CDR1 MGHRA, CDR2 YSYEKL. The CDR3 has 16 amino acids. V was clipped by 0 bases and J by 4 bases, with 16 bases between them.

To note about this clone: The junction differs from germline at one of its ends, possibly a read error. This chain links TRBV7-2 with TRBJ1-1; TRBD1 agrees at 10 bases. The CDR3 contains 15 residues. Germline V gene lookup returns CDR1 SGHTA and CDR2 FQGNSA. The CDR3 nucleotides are TGTGCCAGCAGCCCGACAGGGGGCTTTAATACTGAAGTTTTCTTT. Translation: CASSPTGGFNTEVFF.

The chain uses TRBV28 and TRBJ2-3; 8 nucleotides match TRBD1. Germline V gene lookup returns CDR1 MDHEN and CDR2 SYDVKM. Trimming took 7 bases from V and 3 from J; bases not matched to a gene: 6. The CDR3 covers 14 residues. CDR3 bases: TGTGCCAGCACCCCAGGGGGCAGGACAGATACGCAGTATTTT. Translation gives CASTPGGRTDTQYF.

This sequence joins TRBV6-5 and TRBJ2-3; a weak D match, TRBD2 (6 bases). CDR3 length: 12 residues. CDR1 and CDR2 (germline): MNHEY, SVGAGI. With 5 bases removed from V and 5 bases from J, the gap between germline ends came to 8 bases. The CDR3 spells CASSMEGDTQYF. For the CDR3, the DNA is TGTGCCAGCAGTATGGAGGGAGATACGCAGTATTTT.

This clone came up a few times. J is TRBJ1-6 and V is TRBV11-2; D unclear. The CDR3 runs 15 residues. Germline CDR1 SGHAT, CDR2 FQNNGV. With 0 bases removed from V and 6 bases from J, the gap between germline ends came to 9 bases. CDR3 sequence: CASSLDLRLNSPLHF. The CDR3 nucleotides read TGTGCCAGCAGCTTAGATCTCAGGCTTAATTCACCCCTCCACTTT.

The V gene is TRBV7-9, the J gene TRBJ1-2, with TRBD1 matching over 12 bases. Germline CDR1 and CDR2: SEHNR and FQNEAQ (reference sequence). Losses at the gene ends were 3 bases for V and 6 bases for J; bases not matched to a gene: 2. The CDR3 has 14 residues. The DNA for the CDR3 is TGTGCCAGCAGCTTGGGACAGGGGGCCAATGGCTACACCTTC. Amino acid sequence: CASSLGQGANGYTF.

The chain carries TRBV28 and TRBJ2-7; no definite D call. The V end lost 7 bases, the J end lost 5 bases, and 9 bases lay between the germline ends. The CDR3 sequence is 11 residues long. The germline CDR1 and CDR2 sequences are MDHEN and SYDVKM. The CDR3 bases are TGTGCCAGCAAGCTTGAGCACGAGCAGTACTTC. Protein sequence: CASKLEHEQYF.

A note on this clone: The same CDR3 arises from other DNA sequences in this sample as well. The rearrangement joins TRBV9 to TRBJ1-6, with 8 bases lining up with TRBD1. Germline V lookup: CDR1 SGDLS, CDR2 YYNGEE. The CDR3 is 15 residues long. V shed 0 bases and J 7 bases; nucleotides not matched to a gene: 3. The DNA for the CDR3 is TGTGCCAGCAGCGTAGGTGGGACAGGAAATTCACCCCTCCACTTT. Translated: CASSVGGTGNSPLHF.

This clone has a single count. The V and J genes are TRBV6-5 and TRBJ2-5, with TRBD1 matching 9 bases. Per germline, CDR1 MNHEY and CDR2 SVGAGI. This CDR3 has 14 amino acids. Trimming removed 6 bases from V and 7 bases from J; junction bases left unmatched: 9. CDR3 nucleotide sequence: TGTGCCAGCAGGCGGACAGGGGTGGACGGGACCCAGTACTTC. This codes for CASRRTGVDGTQYF.

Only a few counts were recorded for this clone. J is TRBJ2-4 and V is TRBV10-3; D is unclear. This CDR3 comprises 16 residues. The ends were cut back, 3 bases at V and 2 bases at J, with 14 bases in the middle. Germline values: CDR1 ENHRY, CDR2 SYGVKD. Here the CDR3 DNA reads TGTGCCATCAGTGAAGCCGAAGATCCTCCCAAAAACATTCAGTACTTC. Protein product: CAISEAEDPPKNIQYF.

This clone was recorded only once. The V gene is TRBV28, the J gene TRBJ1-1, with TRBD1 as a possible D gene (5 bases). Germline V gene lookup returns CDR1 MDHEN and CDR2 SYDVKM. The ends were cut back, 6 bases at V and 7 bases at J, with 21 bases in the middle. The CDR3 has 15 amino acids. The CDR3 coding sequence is TGTGCCAGCAGCCTCCGGGGGGGGTTAGGACTTGAAGCTTTCTTT. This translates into CASSLRGGLGLEAFF.

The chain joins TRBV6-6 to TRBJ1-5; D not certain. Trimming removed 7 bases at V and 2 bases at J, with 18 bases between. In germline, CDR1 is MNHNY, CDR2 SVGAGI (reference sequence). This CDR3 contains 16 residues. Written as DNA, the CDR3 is TGTGCCAGCACCTCTCCTGGAGCAAGCGGCAATCAGCCCCAGCATTTT. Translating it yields CASTSPGASGNQPQHF.

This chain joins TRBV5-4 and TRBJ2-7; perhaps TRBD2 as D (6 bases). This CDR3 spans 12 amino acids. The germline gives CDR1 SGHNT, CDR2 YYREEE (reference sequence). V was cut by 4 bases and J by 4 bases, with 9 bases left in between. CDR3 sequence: CASSRGTYEQYF. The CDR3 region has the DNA TGTGCCAGCAGCCGGGGGACTTACGAGCAGTACTTC.

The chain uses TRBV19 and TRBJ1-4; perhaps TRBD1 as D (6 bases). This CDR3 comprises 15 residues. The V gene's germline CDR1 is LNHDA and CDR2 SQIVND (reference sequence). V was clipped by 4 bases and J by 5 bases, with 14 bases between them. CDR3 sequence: CASSSRTVANEKLFF. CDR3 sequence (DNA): TGTGCCAGTAGTAGCCGGACAGTGGCAAATGAAAAACTGTTTTTT. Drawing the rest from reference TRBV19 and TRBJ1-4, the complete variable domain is DGGITQSPKYLFRKEGQNVTLSCEQNLNHDAMYWYRQDPGQGLRLIYYSQIVNDFQKGDIAEGYSVSREKKESFPLTVTSAQKNPTAFYLCASSSRTVANEKLFFGSGTQLSVL.

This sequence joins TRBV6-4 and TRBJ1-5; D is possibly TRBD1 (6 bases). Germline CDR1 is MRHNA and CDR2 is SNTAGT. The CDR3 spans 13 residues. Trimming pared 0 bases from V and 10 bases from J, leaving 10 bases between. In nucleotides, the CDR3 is TGTGCCAGCAGTGACTCCAGGGGTTCACCCCAGCATTTT. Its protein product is CASSDSRGSPQHF.

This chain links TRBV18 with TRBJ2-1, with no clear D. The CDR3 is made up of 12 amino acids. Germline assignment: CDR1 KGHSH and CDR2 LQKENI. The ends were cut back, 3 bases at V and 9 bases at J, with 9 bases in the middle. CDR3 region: CASSPLEAEQFF. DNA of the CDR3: TGTGCCAGCTCACCTCTAGAGGCTGAGCAGTTCTTC.